This passage covers 11 T cell receptor beta chains from one sample sequenced in a study of shared clonotypes between healthy human individuals. Data came from immunoSEQ multiplex PCR; TCRdb stores just in-frame clones and leaves some out. This table has roughly 500,000 clones, about 96% appearing once. The specimen sequenced was naive CD4+ T cells sorted from blood. Subset denoted: CD45RA+ positively selected. Receptors were obtained from a woman aged 25-40 years in good health.

The chain has TRBV9 and TRBJ1-5; 7 bases align to TRBD1. J lost 4 bases, V lost 4 bases, and 8 bases had no gene match. This CDR3 has 15 amino acids. Germline loops: CDR1 SGDLS, CDR2 YYNGEE. The CDR3 nucleotides are TGTGCCAGCAGCATGACAGAGGGGGCAAATCAGCCCCAGCATTTT. This gives the protein CASSMTEGANQPQHF.

V and J are TRBV4-1 and TRBJ2-7; D gene uncertain. From germline, CDR1 is MGHRA and CDR2 YSYEKL. This CDR3 is built from 11 residues. Trimming pared 0 bases from V and 9 bases from J, leaving 6 bases between. The CDR3 here is CASSQERVQYF. The CDR3 nucleotides read TGCGCCAGCAGCCAAGAACGGGTGCAGTACTTC.

This rearrangement joins TRBV27 to TRBJ1-2, with 10 bases lining up with TRBD1. This CDR3 contains 13 residues. With V trimmed by 7 bases and J by 8 bases, 7 bases remained unmatched. Germline V gene sequence: CDR1 MNHEY, CDR2 SMNVEV (reference sequence). CDR3 loop: CASIIDRGPGYTF. Written as DNA, the CDR3 is TGTGCCAGCATTATAGACAGGGGGCCCGGCTACACCTTC.

The V gene is TRBV6-4, the J gene TRBJ1-1, with a tentative D call TRBD1 (6 bases). This CDR3 region has 14 residues. Germline values: CDR1 MRHNA, CDR2 SNTAGT. With 4 bases removed from V and 5 bases from J, the gap between germline ends came to 14 bases. The CDR3 region has the DNA TGTGCCAGCAGTGTCCAACCGGGGGCGACTGAAGCTTTCTTT. Encoded protein: CASSVQPGATEAFF.

V usage is TRBV27 and J usage is TRBJ2-5, with 8 nucleotides matching TRBD1. J gave up 2 bases and V 6 bases, and 8 bases lay outside the gene matches. CDR3 length: 15 amino acids. Germline CDR1 MNHEY, CDR2 SMNVEV (reference sequence). The CDR3 region has the DNA TGTGCCAGCAGCCGTCGACAGGGGAGACAAGAGACCCAGTACTTC. Its translation is CASSRRQGRQETQYF.

This chain connects TRBV14 to TRBJ2-7; TRBD1 aligns across 9 bases. Trimming removed 1 base from V and 6 bases from J; junction bases left unmatched: 7. The V gene's germline CDR1 is SGHDN and CDR2 FVKESK. CDR3 length: 15 amino acids. The CDR3 DNA reads as TGTGCCAGCAGCCAAGCTCGGACAGGGGTTGGCGAGCAGTACTTC. Encoded protein: CASSQARTGVGEQYF.

The CDR3 spells CASIEGTHNEKLFF. CDR3 nucleotide sequence: TGTGCCAGCATCGAAGGTACCCATAATGAAAAACTGTTTTTT. The J gene is TRBJ1-4, the V gene TRBV28; D is uncertain. Trimming removed 7 bases from V and 4 bases from J, with 13 bases in between. Germline loops: CDR1 MDHEN, CDR2 SYDVKM. CDR3 length equals 14 residues.

V gene TRBV28 combines with J gene TRBJ2-7; D perhaps matches TRBD1 (5 bases). V lost 1 base to trimming and J lost 1 base, with 17 bases between them. Germline V CDR1 and CDR2: MDHEN, SYDVKM. The CDR3 extends over 17 amino acids. CDR3 bases: TGTGCCAGCAGTTTATACGGTTCTGGGGCCACTTCCTACGAGCAGTACTTC. Amino acids: CASSLYGSGATSYEQYF.

V usage is TRBV14 and J usage is TRBJ2-2; possibly TRBD1 for D (5 bases). Germline V gene data show CDR1 as SGHDN and CDR2 as FVKESK. The CDR3 extends over 14 amino acids. The V gene lost 0 bases and the J gene lost 6 bases, with 8 bases spanning the gap. The CDR3 region is CASSQELTAGELFF. Here the CDR3 DNA reads TGTGCCAGCAGCCAAGAACTGACAGCCGGGGAGCTGTTTTTT.

This rearrangement joins TRBV7-9 to TRBJ2-6; the match to TRBD1 covers 8 bases. Germline V lookup: CDR1 SEHNR, CDR2 FQNEAQ (reference sequence). Trimming took 6 bases from V and 2 from J; bases not matched to a gene: 12. This CDR3 has 18 residues. The CDR3 loop is CASRSPWTGQTGANVLTF. Here the CDR3 DNA reads TGTGCCAGCAGATCACCGTGGACAGGGCAGACTGGGGCCAACGTCCTGACTTTC. Full variable domain (remainder filled in from reference TRBV7-9 and TRBJ2-6): DTGVSQNPRHKITKRGQNVTFRCDPISEHNRLYWYRQTLGQGPEFLTYFQNEAQLEKSRLLSDRFSAERPKGSFSTLEIQRTEQGDSAMYLCASRSPWTGQTGANVLTFGAGSRLTVL.

The V and J genes are TRBV4-1 and TRBJ1-2, with no clear D. Germline CDR1 MGHRA, CDR2 YSYEKL. The length of the CDR3 is 13 residues. V gave up 3 bases and J gave up 8 bases, with 13 bases separating them. DNA of the CDR3: TGCGCCAGCAGCCAGAGGCGCCGGCGGGGCTACACCTTC. It is translated as CASSQRRRRGYTF.